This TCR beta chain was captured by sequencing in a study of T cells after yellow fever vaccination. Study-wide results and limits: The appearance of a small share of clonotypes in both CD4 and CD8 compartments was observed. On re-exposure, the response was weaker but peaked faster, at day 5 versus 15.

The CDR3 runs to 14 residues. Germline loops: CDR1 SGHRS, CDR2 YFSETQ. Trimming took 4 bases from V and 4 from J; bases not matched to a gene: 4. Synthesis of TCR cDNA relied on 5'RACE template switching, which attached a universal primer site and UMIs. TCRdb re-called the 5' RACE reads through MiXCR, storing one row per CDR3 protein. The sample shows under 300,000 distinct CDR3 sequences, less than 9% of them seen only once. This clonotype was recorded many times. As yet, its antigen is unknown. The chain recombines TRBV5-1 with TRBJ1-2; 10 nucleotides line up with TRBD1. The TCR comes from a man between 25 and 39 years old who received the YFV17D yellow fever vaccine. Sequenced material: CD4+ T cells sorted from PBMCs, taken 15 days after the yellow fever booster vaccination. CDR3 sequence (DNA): TGCGCCAGCAGCCGGGACAGGGGATCCTATGGCTACACCTTC. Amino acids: CASSRDRGSYGYTF.